This TCR beta chain is from a study of beta chain features in type 1 diabetes. Investigators reverse transcribed all isolated RNA, so they sequenced expressed TCRB transcripts. Libraries were prepared by immunoSEQ multiplex PCR; TCRdb keeps only in-frame clonotypes and omits some of them. The sample comprises over 500,000 clones, around 15% of which are singletons, and roughly 0.098% rests with the top ten. The CDR3 has 14 residues. Germline CDR1 and CDR2: SGDLS and YYNGEE. With 7 bases removed from V and 0 bases from J, the gap between germline ends came to 10 bases. Sorted populations all exceeded 95% purity. This clone was observed a few times.

Material: naive CD4+ T cells from blood. The chain is built from TRBV9 and TRBJ2-2; possible D gene TRBD2, 6 bases. The sequence derives from a man between 18 and 29 years old in good health. CDR3 coding DNA: TGTGCCAGCCGCGGGAATACGAACACCGGGGAGCTGTTTTTT. As protein: CASRGNTNTGELFF.